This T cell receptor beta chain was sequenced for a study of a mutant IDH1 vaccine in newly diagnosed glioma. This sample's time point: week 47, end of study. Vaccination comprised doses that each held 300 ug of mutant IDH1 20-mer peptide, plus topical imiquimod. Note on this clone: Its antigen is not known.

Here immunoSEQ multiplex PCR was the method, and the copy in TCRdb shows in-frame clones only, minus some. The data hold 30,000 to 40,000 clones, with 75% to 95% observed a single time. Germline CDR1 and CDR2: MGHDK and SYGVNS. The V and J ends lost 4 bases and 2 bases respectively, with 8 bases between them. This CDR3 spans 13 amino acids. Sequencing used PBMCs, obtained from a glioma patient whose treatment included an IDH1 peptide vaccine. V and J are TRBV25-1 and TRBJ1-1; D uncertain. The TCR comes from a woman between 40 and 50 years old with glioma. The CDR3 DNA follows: TGTGCCAGCAGTGGGCAGGAAAACACTGAAGCTTTCTTT. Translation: CASSGQENTEAFF.